These 5 T cell receptor beta chains were sequenced from one sample in a study of shared clonotypes between healthy human individuals. Sequencing was performed with immunoSEQ multiplex PCR; in TCRdb, only in-frame clones are kept and a portion is missing. The profile covers some 530,000 clones, with around four fifths appearing a single time and about 12% taken by the ten largest. The specimen sequenced was PBMCs. Receptors originate from a middle-aged woman in good health. Some clones in this sample may be carry-over from other donors' samples.

CDR3: CASSPSTSRVEWSFF. CDR3 sequence (DNA): TGTGCCAGCAGCCCTTCCACTTCACGAGTTGAGTGGTCTTTCTTT. This chain links TRBV7-8 with TRBJ1-1, with D unclear. The CDR3 spans 15 residues. Germline V lookup: CDR1 SGHVS, CDR2 FQNEAQ. With 5 bases removed from V and 12 bases from J, the gap between germline ends came to 25 bases.

The J gene is TRBJ1-5, the V gene TRBV27, with 8 bases fitting TRBD1. The V gene end was trimmed by 5 bases and the J gene end by 5 bases; junction bases not matched to a gene: 11. The CDR3 runs 16 residues. Germline V gene data show CDR1 as MNHEY and CDR2 as SMNVEV (reference sequence). The CDR3 protein is CASSAWTGLDDQPQHF. The CDR3 nucleotides are TGTGCCAGCAGTGCATGGACAGGGTTAGACGATCAGCCCCAGCATTTT.

In regard to this clone: A read error may account for a junction end that differs from germline. The V call is TRBV7-7, the J call TRBJ2-5; 8 positions agree with TRBD2. From germline, CDR1 is SSHAT and CDR2 FNYEAQ (reference sequence). This CDR3 region has 17 residues. CDR3 bases: TGTGCTAGCAGCTTAACCGCTAGGGCGGGAGGTGGAGAGACCCAGTACTTC. Its translation is CASSLTARAGGGETQYF. The variable domain in full, with the rest retrieved from reference TRBV7-7 and TRBJ2-5, is GAGVSQSPRYKVTKRGQDVTLRCDPISSHATLYWYQQALGQGPEFLTYFNYEAQPDKSGLPSDRFSAERPEGSISTLTIQRTEQRDSAMYRCASSLTARAGGGETQYFGPGTRLLVL.

The chain employs TRBV29-1 and TRBJ2-7; 8 bases match TRBD1. The CDR3 is made up of 15 amino acids. J gave up 1 base and V 7 bases, and 12 bases lay outside the gene matches. In germline, CDR1 is SQVTM, CDR2 ANQGSEA. The CDR3: CSGWIGQGGSYEQYF. For the CDR3, the DNA is TGCAGCGGATGGATAGGACAGGGCGGGTCCTACGAGCAGTACTTC.

A word on this clone: Possible read error: a much larger clone is one base away. Within the sample, other DNA sequences also encode this same CDR3. This chain uses TRBV5-4 with TRBJ1-1, with 7 bases identical to TRBD1. Germline CDR1 SGHNT, CDR2 YYREEE (reference sequence). The junction had 4 bases not matched to a gene; V was cut back by 4 bases and J by 1 base. The CDR3 has 14 amino acids. The CDR3 nucleotides are TGTGCCAGCAGCCCCGGGACAGCGAACACTGAAGCTTTCTTT. Residues: CASSPGTANTEAFF.